One sample yielded the 21 T cell receptor beta chains listed below, sequenced in a study of blood T cell repertoires in COVID-19 (dated by TCRdb to 2020 to 2022). Library preparation used the immunoSEQ multiplex PCR assay. In its TCRdb copy, this immuneACCESS table keeps in-frame sequences only and misses some clones. Where compared with another copy, unresolved V genes explain less than half of these, and the others have no known cause. The sample table records roughly 330,000 clones; 80% to 90% of these occur just once. The ten top clones hold under 8% of the sample. Sequencing was performed on peripheral blood. These receptors were obtained from a man aged 18 to 35 who had recovered from COVID-19.

The chain carries TRBV21-1 and TRBJ1-2; the table calls TRBD1, which could not be checked here. TRBV21-1 counts as a pseudogene. This CDR3 region has 16 residues. The CDR3 DNA is TGTGCCAGCAGCGGGGACAGGCGTGAGGCTAACTATGGCTACACCTTC. It specifies CASSGDRREANYGYTF.

The genes are TRBV19 and TRBJ2-5, with D maybe TRBD1 (6 bases). This CDR3 spans 15 amino acids. CDR1 and CDR2 from the germline V gene are LNHDA and SQIVND (reference sequence). The V end was cut by 3 bases, the J end by 1 base, with 12 bases between. The chain's CDR3 is CASSIGAGVQETQYF. The CDR3 DNA sequence: TGTGCCAGTAGTATTGGTGCAGGGGTCCAAGAGACCCAGTACTTC.

The J gene is TRBJ1-2, the V gene TRBV5-6, with 8 bases that match TRBD1. Trimming cost V 0 bases and J 4 bases; bases outside gene matches: 11. From germline, CDR1 is SGHDT and CDR2 YYEEEE. The CDR3 contains 17 residues. CDR3 amino acids: CASSLGQGFSSFYGYTF. DNA for the CDR3: TGTGCCAGCAGCTTGGGACAGGGGTTCTCTAGTTTCTATGGCTACACCTTC.

CDR3 in amino acids: CASSQEDSADTQYF. The CDR3 coding sequence is TGCGCCAGCAGCCAAGAAGATTCGGCAGATACGCAGTATTTT. This chain connects TRBV4-3 to TRBJ2-3; no firm D call. Germline CDR1 and CDR2: LGHNA and YSLEER. This CDR3 comprises 14 residues. Trimming shortened V by 0 bases and J by 4 bases, and 8 bases separated the two germline ends.

The chain combines TRBV5-4 with TRBJ1-1; tentative D call: TRBD1 (6 bases). This CDR3 region has 15 residues. Germline assignment: CDR1 SGHNT and CDR2 YYREEE (reference sequence). With 5 bases removed from V and 2 bases from J, the gap between germline ends came to 16 bases. Here the CDR3 reads CASSFRIQGNTEAFF. DNA of the CDR3: TGTGCCAGCAGTTTCCGTATACAGGGAAACACTGAAGCTTTCTTT.

V usage is TRBV7-9 and J usage is TRBJ1-4; 7 bases align to TRBD1. Germline trimming cut 0 bases from V and 5 bases from J; bases unmatched to any gene: 6. From germline, CDR1 is SEHNR and CDR2 FQNEAQ (reference sequence). There are 16 residues in the CDR3. The CDR3 region is CASSLAGGQQNEKLFF. The DNA for the CDR3 is TGTGCCAGCAGCTTAGCGGGGGGACAGCAAAATGAAAAACTGTTTTTT.

This rearrangement joins TRBV5-1 to TRBJ2-5, with 9 bases aligning to TRBD2. The CDR3 extends over 17 amino acids. Germline CDR1 SGHRS, CDR2 YFSETQ. The ends lost 1 base at V and 2 bases at J; junction bases unmatched: 9. CDR3 sequence: CASSLMKPSGIQETQYF. In DNA, the CDR3 is TGCGCCAGCAGCTTGATGAAGCCTAGCGGGATTCAAGAGACCCAGTACTTC.

The CDR3 reads CASSPGQRFEAFF. The CDR3 DNA sequence: TGTGCCAGCAGTCCCGGACAGAGGTTTGAAGCTTTCTTT. This chain connects TRBV12-3 or TRBV12-4 to TRBJ1-1, with TRBD1 as a possible D gene (6 bases). The CDR3 has 13 amino acids. The ends were cut back, 5 bases at V and 7 bases at J, with 14 bases in the middle.

This clone was recorded a few times. DNA of the CDR3: TGTGCCAGCAGCCCCTTTTCAGGGAGGGGATCTACAACTAATGAAAAACTGTTTTTT. Its translation is CASSPFSGRGSTTNEKLFF. V gene TRBV5-8 combines with J gene TRBJ1-4, with D perhaps TRBD1 (5 bases). The CDR3 loop spans 19 amino acids. Germline V gene sequence: CDR1 SGHTS, CDR2 YDEGEE. Trimming took off 4 bases at V and 0 bases at J, with 22 bases between the two ends.

The gene calls are TRBV7-3 and TRBJ2-3; 7 bases line up with TRBD2. Germline loops: CDR1 SGHTA, CDR2 FQGTGA. The CDR3 loop spans 16 amino acids. V lost 0 bases, J lost 3 bases, and 6 bases stayed unmatched. Here the CDR3 reads CASSLTSGAGTDTQYF. CDR3 coding DNA: TGTGCCAGCAGCTTAACGTCCGGAGCGGGGACAGATACGCAGTATTTT.

This clone appeared once. The genes are TRBV3-1 (or the pseudogene TRBV3-2) and TRBJ2-1; a possible D gene is TRBD1 (6 bases). V shed 0 bases and J shed 14 bases, with 20 bases lying between them. Germline CDR1 reads LGHDT; CDR2 reads YNNKEL (reference sequence). There are 15 residues in the CDR3. The CDR3 DNA sequence: TGTGCCAGCAGCCAAGAACAGGGCGTAAACCCCAGTGAGTTCTTC. As protein: CASSQEQGVNPSEFF.

V usage is TRBV14 and J usage is TRBJ2-2; 7 bases align to TRBD1. Germline values: CDR1 SGHDN, CDR2 FVKESK. Germline trimming cut 4 bases from V and 6 bases from J; bases unmatched to any gene: 11. The CDR3 runs to 16 residues. The CDR3 DNA is TGTGCCAGCAGCCGCCAGACAGGGACGGCGGCCGGGGAGCTGTTTTTT. Protein: CASSRQTGTAAGELFF.

The chain couples TRBV7-3 to TRBJ2-3; D is possibly TRBD2 (6 bases). The CDR3 is 19 residues long. The V and J ends lost 0 bases and 3 bases respectively, with 22 bases between them. CDR1 is SGHTA and CDR2 is FQGTGA in the germline V gene. In DNA form, the CDR3 reads TGTGCCAGCAGCTTAACAGCGTGGGGCAGTGGGCTAGCGACAGATACGCAGTATTTT. Residues: CASSLTAWGSGLATDTQYF.

The gene calls are TRBV14 and TRBJ2-7; 10 bases are a match to TRBD1. CDR3 length: 15 amino acids. Trimming at V came to 5 bases and at J to 2 bases, leaving 6 bases not matched to a gene. CDR1 SGHDN and CDR2 FVKESK come from the germline V gene. CDR3: CASSDRGLTAYEQYF. DNA for the CDR3: TGTGCCAGCAGCGACAGGGGGCTGACGGCCTACGAGCAGTACTTC.

The gene calls are TRBV7-2 and TRBJ2-5, with a weak D call TRBD2 (5 bases). The CDR3 runs 15 residues. V gave up 1 base and J gave up 0 bases, with 9 bases separating them. CDR1 SGHTA and CDR2 FQGNSA come from the germline V gene. CDR3 sequence reads: CASSLDRGYQETQYF. As DNA, the CDR3 is TGTGCCAGCAGCTTAGATCGAGGGTACCAAGAGACCCAGTACTTC.

V is TRBV11-2 and J is TRBJ1-1; TRBD1 might be the D (6 bases). This CDR3 is built from 17 residues. CDR1 SGHAT and CDR2 FQNNGV come from the germline V gene. V was cut by 5 bases and J by 0 bases, with 19 bases left in between. CDR3 in amino acids: CASSRWRTADMNTEAFF. CDR3 sequence (DNA): TGTGCCAGCAGCCGATGGAGGACAGCAGACATGAACACTGAAGCTTTCTTT.

In its sample, this clone was seen a few times. V and J are TRBV6-4 and TRBJ1-5; 11 bases align to TRBD1. The CDR3 is 16 amino acids. CDR1 is MRHNA, CDR2 SNTAGT, per germline. V gave up 6 bases and J gave up 3 bases; unmatched junction bases: 7. The CDR3 here is CASRTDRGQDNQPQHF. The DNA for the CDR3 is TGTGCCAGCAGGACGGACAGGGGGCAGGACAATCAGCCCCAGCATTTT.

CDR3 loop: CASTLSGGYGYTF. CDR3 in DNA: TGTGCCAGCACCCTCTCGGGGGGTTATGGCTACACCTTC. The chain uses TRBV12-3 or TRBV12-4 and TRBJ1-2, with D perhaps matching TRBD1 (5 bases). This CDR3 region has 13 residues. V was clipped by 7 bases and J by 5 bases, with 14 bases between them.

The rearrangement joins TRBV9 to TRBJ2-2; 9 bases match TRBD1. This CDR3 is built from 19 residues. The germline gives CDR1 SGDLS, CDR2 YYNGEE. V dropped 0 bases and J dropped 1; count of bases not matched to a gene: 10. CDR3 coding DNA: TGTGCCAGCAGCGTAGAACAGGGGGCGATAACGGTGAACACCGGGGAGCTGTTTTTT. It is translated as CASSVEQGAITVNTGELFF.

This clone has only one observation. The CDR3: CASSDPGTGIGNQPQHF. The CDR3 DNA reads as TGCGCCAGCAGTGACCCCGGGACAGGGATCGGCAATCAGCCCCAGCATTTT. The chain links TRBV10-2 to TRBJ1-5, with 9 bases fitting TRBD1. J was trimmed by 2 bases and V by 3 bases; bases with no gene match: 8. Germline CDR1 is WSHSY and CDR2 is SAAADI. CDR3 size: 17 residues.

The CDR3 loop reads CASSGTTGGAEAFF. The CDR3 nucleotides are TGTGCCAGCAGCGGGACGACAGGGGGAGCTGAAGCTTTCTTT. The rearrangement joins TRBV25-1 to TRBJ1-1, with 9 positions matching TRBD1. Germline CDR1 reads MGHDK; CDR2 reads SYGVNS. Trimming took 6 bases from V and 6 from J; bases not matched to a gene: 8. CDR3 length: 14 residues.